This T cell receptor beta chain was sequenced for a study of monozygotic twins with inflammatory bowel disease. Overall study results and limits: TCRbeta inverse Simpson diversity was decreased in IBD patients versus healthy co-twins.

Template switching appended UMIs that held a 6-nucleotide sample barcode. Both TCRalpha and TCRbeta cDNA were subjected to two nested PCRs lasting approximately 16 and 10 cycles. Reprocessing the 5' RACE reads, TCRdb reports a single entry for every CDR3 protein and omits DNA. The repertoire shows roughly 200,000 distinct CDR3 sequences; the top ten hold roughly 8%. CDR3 length equals 13 residues. CDR1 is SGHAT and CDR2 is FQNNGV in the germline V gene. As regards this clonotype: The antigen is undetermined.

The sample consisted of blood. The chain combines TRBV11-2 with TRBJ1-2; TCRdb selects TRBD1, and the lack of DNA leaves this call unchecked. This sequence was found in a human donor with ulcerative colitis or Crohn's disease, or a healthy co-twin of an affected twin (not recorded which). The CDR3 here is CASSSQVNYGYTF.